There are many counts of the clone carrying this T cell receptor (beta chain). TCRdb re-called the reads through MiXCR, storing one row per CDR3 protein. Here the sample spans around 260,000 distinct CDR3 sequences, roughly 26% being singletons. V was pared by 2 bases and J by 1 base, with 7 bases between. The CDR3 consists of 14 residues. Germline CDR1 MNHEY, CDR2 SVGAGI. This sample stems from a study of T cell repertoires in cytomegalovirus infection. Input material: PBMCs. The origin of this receptor is a human donor in good health (CMV status not recorded). Some clones in this sample may be carry-over from other donors' samples. The chain carries TRBV6-5 and TRBJ2-3, with D perhaps matching TRBD2 (5 bases). CDR3 region: CASSYGRGTDTQYF. The CDR3, as DNA: TGTGCCAGCAGTTACGGGAGAGGCACAGATACGCAGTATTTT.